This T cell receptor (beta chain) was identified in a study of cytomegalovirus exposure and HLA in healthy donors. General study results and limits: V- and J-gene trimming of TCR beta was linked (in a later analysis) to a missense DCLRE1C variant. Other equally common chains were less clonally expanded than HLA-associated TCR beta chains, a later analysis showed.

PCR employed 60 Vbeta and 13 Jbeta primers. Assay: immunoSEQ multiplex PCR; the TCRdb copy retains only in-frame clones and omits some. The profile covers around 140,000 clones, with 65% to 80% appearing a single time and 3% to 5% taken by the ten largest. Regarding this clone: No antigen is known for it.

This TCR came from a male donor in good health and CMV-seronegative. Specimen: PBMCs.

The CDR3 sequence: CASSPPSVETQYF. CDR3 nucleotides: TGTGCCAGCAGCCCTCCTAGCGTAGAGACCCAGTACTTC. The chain has TRBV7-2 and TRBJ2-5; D perhaps matches TRBD2 (6 bases). CDR3 length: 13 residues. V dropped 5 bases and J dropped 4 bases, with 11 bases sitting between them. Germline V CDR1 and CDR2: SGHTA, FQGNSA.